The clone carrying this T cell receptor (beta chain) was detected a few times. Its target is unknown. The sample originates from a study of T cells after yellow fever vaccination. Regarding the study as a whole: Most clones from primary vaccination resurfaced after the booster (around 95% CD4, approximately 88% CD8).

This CDR3 has 16 residues. CDR1 and CDR2 (germline): DFQATT, SNEGSKA (reference sequence). V lost 5 bases to trimming and J lost 5 bases; unmatched junction nucleotides: 9. One entry per CDR3 protein, called by TCRdb with MiXCR from the 5' RACE reads. The table includes a few hundred thousand distinct CDR3 sequences, about 7.1% detected once. Sample: CD4+ T cells sorted from PBMCs, taken 15 days after the yellow fever booster vaccination. This receptor was obtained from a young man who received the YFV17D yellow fever vaccine. The gene calls are TRBV20-1 and TRBJ2-3, with 14 positions matching TRBD2. The CDR3 spells CSAGRLAGGQVDTQYF. In nucleotides, the CDR3 is TGCAGTGCTGGAAGACTAGCGGGAGGGCAAGTAGATACGCAGTATTTT.